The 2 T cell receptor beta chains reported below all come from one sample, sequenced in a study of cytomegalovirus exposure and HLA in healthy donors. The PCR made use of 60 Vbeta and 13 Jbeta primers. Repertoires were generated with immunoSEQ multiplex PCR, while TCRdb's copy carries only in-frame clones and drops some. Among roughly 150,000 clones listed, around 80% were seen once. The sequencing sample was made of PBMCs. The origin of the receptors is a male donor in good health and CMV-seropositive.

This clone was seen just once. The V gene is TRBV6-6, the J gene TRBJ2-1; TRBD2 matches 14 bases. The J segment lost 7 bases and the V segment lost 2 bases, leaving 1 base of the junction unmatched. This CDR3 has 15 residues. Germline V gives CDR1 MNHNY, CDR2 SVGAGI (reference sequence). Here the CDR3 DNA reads TGTGCCAGCAGTTACGGACTAGCGGGGGGTAATGAGCAGTTCTTC. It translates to CASSYGLAGGNEQFF.

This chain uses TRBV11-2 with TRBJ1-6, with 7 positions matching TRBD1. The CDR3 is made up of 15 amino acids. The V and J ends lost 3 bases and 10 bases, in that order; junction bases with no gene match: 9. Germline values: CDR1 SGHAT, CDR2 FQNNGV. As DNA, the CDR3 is TGTGCCAGCAGCTTTGATCCCAGGGGGAAATCACCCCTCCACTTT. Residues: CASSFDPRGKSPLHF. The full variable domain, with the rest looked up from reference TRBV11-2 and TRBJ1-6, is EAGVAQSPRYKIIEKRQSVAFWCNPISGHATLYWYQQILGQGPKLLIQFQNNGVVDDSQLPKDRFSAERLKGVDSTLKIQPAKLEDSAVYLCASSFDPRGKSPLHFGNGTRLTVT.